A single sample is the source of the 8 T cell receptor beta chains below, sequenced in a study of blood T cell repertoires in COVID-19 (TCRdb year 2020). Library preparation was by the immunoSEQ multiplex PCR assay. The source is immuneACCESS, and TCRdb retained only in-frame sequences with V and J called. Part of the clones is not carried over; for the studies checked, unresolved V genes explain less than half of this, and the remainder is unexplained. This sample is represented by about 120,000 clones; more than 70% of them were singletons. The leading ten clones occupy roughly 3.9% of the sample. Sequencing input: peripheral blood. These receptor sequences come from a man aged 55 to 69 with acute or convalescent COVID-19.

CDR3 in DNA: TGTGCCAGCAGCAAACTAGCGGGTACTTCCTACAATGAGCAGTTCTTC. Its translation: CASSKLAGTSYNEQFF. The chain couples TRBV7-9 to TRBJ2-1, with 9 bases aligning to TRBD2. V lost 5 bases to trimming and J lost 1 base; unmatched junction nucleotides: 6. The germline gives CDR1 SEHNR, CDR2 FQNEAQ (reference sequence). CDR3 length equals 16 residues.

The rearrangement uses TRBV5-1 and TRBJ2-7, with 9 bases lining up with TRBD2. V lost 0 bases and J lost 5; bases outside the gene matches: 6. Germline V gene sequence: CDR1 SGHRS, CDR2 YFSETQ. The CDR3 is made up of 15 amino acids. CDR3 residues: CASSLVGGRADEQYF. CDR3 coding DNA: TGCGCCAGCAGCTTGGTAGGCGGGAGGGCCGACGAGCAGTACTTC.

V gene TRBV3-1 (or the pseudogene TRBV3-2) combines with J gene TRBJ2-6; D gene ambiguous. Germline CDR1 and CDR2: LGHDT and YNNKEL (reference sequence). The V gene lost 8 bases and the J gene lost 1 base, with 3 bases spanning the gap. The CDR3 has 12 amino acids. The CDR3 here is CASSSGANVLTF. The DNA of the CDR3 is TGTGCCAGCTCATCTGGGGCCAACGTCCTGACTTTC.

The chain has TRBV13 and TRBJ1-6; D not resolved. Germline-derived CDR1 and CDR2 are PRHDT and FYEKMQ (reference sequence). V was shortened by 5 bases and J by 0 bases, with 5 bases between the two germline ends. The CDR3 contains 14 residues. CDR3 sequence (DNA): TGTGCCAGCAGCCCGAGCTCCTATAATTCACCCCTCCACTTT. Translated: CASSPSSYNSPLHF.

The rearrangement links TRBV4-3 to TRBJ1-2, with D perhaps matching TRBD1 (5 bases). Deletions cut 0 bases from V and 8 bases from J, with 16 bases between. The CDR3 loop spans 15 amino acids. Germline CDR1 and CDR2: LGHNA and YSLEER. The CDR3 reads CASSQETTAFRGYTF. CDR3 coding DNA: TGCGCCAGCAGCCAAGAAACGACAGCCTTTCGGGGCTACACCTTC.

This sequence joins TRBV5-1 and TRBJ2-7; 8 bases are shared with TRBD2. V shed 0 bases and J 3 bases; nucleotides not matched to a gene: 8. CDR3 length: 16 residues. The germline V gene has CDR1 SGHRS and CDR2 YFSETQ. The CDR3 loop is CASSLDSGRAVYEQYF. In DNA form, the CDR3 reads TGCGCCAGCAGCTTGGATTCCGGGAGGGCCGTCTACGAGCAGTACTTC.

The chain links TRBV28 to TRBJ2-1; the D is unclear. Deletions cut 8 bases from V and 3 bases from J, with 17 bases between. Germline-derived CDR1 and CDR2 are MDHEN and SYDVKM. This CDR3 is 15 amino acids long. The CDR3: CASGPPHVNYNEQFF. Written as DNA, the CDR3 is TGTGCCAGCGGCCCCCCCCACGTCAACTACAATGAGCAGTTCTTC.

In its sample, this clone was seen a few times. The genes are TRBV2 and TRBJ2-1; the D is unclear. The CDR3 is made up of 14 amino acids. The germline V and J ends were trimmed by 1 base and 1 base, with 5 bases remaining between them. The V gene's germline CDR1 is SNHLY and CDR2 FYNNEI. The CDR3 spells CASSEDSSYNEQFF. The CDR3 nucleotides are TGTGCCAGCAGTGAAGACTCATCCTACAATGAGCAGTTCTTC.